This T cell receptor beta chain was sequenced during a study of blood T cell repertoires in COVID-19. The CDR3 loop spans 18 amino acids. V shed 4 bases and J 7 bases; nucleotides not matched to a gene: 18. The germline V gene encodes CDR1 KGHDR and CDR2 SFDVKD. Repertoires were generated with immunoSEQ multiplex PCR, while TCRdb's copy carries only in-frame clones and drops some. This table holds around 400,000 clones, nearly 90% found once. It was within 2 weeks before study entry that exposed participants met a COVID-19 case. The clonotype originates from a young woman who had been exposed to COVID-19. Sample: PBMCs or T cells enriched from blood (not recorded which). The V gene is TRBV24-1, the J gene TRBJ2-1; TRBD2 matches at 7 bases. The CDR3 is CATSDPDYRSGGRNEQFF. The CDR3 DNA reads TGTGCCACCAGTGACCCAGATTACAGGTCTGGCGGGAGAAATGAGCAGTTCTTC.